This T cell receptor (beta chain) appears in the sequencing data of a study of blood T cell repertoires in COVID-19. Study details: Acute and convalescent COVID-19 specimens originated in the United States, Italy and Spain.

The age range of participants was about 18 to 100 years, with residence in about two dozen US areas. Sequencing used immunoSEQ multiplex PCR; TCRdb keeps in-frame clones, though not all of them. Among about 320,000 clones listed, roughly 87% were seen once. The V gene lost 0 bases and the J gene lost 11 bases, with 17 bases spanning the gap. CDR1 is SGHRS and CDR2 is YFSETQ in the germline V gene. This CDR3 has 15 residues. Sample: PBMCs or T cells enriched from blood (not recorded which). The chain combines TRBV5-1 with TRBJ1-4; D not certain. The source is a woman in her thirties who had recovered from COVID-19. CDR3 nucleotides: TGCGCCAGCAGCTTGGGAGGACGGTCGGAGGAGAAACTGTTTTTT. Amino acids: CASSLGGRSEEKLFF.